The sequence of this T cell receptor beta chain was determined in a study of technical replicates of blood from a few donors. Profiling relied on immunoSEQ multiplex PCR, and the TCRdb table lists in-frame clones only, not all of them. Among over 75,000 clones listed, about 94% were seen once. The CDR3 sequence is 13 residues long. CDR1 and CDR2 from the germline V gene are LNHDA and SQIVND (reference sequence). Trimming cost V 9 bases and J 6 bases, with 17 bases left between them. This chain connects TRBV19 to TRBJ1-1, with D uncertain. Material: T cells isolated from PBMCs. The sequence derives from a human donor in good health. CDR3 in DNA: TGTGCCAGCCGTTCGAGGGATCAAGCTGAAGCTTTCTTT. Encoded protein: CASRSRDQAEAFF.